This is a list of T cell receptor beta chains from one sample in a study of cytomegalovirus exposure and HLA in healthy donors. The repertoire was sequenced with immunoSEQ multiplex PCR; TCRdb's copy has only in-frame clones and lacks some. Here the sample spans about 160,000 clones, just under 80% being singletons. Sequenced material: PBMCs. The source is a woman aged 45-65 years in good health and CMV-seropositive. The CDR3 runs from the conserved cysteine through the conserved F or W. Each record gives: J gene, V gene, CDR3 length, CDR3 protein.

TRBJ2-2,TRBV27,15,CASSSLAGVDGELFF
TRBJ2-1,TRBV11-3,15,CASSLVGLAGVEQFF
TRBJ1-2,TRBV2,14,CASSERGAVRGYTF
TRBJ2-7,TRBV7-2,14,CASSPLTGGYEQYF
TRBJ2-7,TRBV10-2,15,CASSPGLAGVYEQYF
TRBJ1-1,TRBV19,12,CASSIRPGEAFF
TRBJ1-2,TRBV27,15,CASSLSTGDNYGYTF
TRBJ2-7,TRBV2,14,CASSGSRQGYEQYF
TRBJ1-1,TRBV11-2,15,CASSPLKIENTEAFF
TRBJ1-3,TRBV6-5,14,CASSYQAGGNTIYF
TRBJ2-2,TRBV6-1,16,CASSEETGPNTGELFF
TRBJ1-6,TRBV2,16,CASSGQPTGGNSPLHF
TRBJ2-5,TRBV2,15,CASSLALAGRETQYF
TRBJ2-1,TRBV14,14,CASSLGGPYNEQFF
TRBJ1-1,TRBV30,13,CAWSPQGNTEAFF
TRBJ1-4,TRBV19,15,CASSIVTGSREKLFF
TRBJ2-2,TRBV30,13,CAWSTVGGGELFF
TRBJ1-1,TRBV7-9,17,CASSSPAVGLMNTEAFF
TRBJ1-2,TRBV9,16,CASSPRDRWRDYGYTF
TRBJ1-6,TRBV27,14,CASGPGQTNSPLHF
TRBJ1-3,TRBV7-2,18,CASSLRFRRTGSVDTIYF
TRBJ2-7,TRBV7-3,13,CASSPRGGGEQYF
TRBJ1-4,TRBV5-6,17,CASSLAQGAVANEKLFF
TRBJ2-7,TRBV18,12,CASSPPNYEQYF
TRBJ2-5,TRBV5-1,15,CASSPGQAGVGTQYF
TRBJ2-2,TRBV4-3,15,CASSQGTASTGELFF
TRBJ1-1,TRBV7-2,14,CATQSNSMNTEAFF
TRBJ2-5,TRBV18,15,CASSPRAGPQETQYF
TRBJ1-3,TRBV9,16,CASSVDRAHSGNTIYF
TRBJ1-2,TRBV7-9,13,CASSPAGSYGYTF
TRBJ2-2,TRBV7-9,16,CASPPGGRPNTGELFF
.,TRBV11-2,15,CASSVSGSFSNEQYF
TRBJ2-7,TRBV11-3,14,CASSSGQSSYEQYF
TRBJ1-2,TRBV30,16,CAWSGQLIGEDYGYTF
TRBJ1-4,TRBV5-1,13,CASSPAGVEKLFF